Sequencing of this T cell receptor (beta chain) was carried out in a study of blood T cell repertoires in COVID-19. Study-level information: The United States, Italy and Spain supplied acute and convalescent COVID-19 samples. PBMCs, B-cell-depleted T cells, or T cells were the source of the cDNA or gDNA that made up the material.

Germline V lookup: CDR1 MNHNY, CDR2 SVGAGI (reference sequence). V was shortened by 11 bases and J by 0 bases, with 13 bases between the two germline ends. This CDR3 comprises 13 residues. This clone appeared once. Under the authors' procedure: Researchers report that nucleated cell counts were estimated from reference gene primer amplification. Measured with immunoSEQ multiplex PCR; TCRdb has only the in-frame clones, and not every one. The D gene and trimming were derived from the DNA, and the V and J assignments and clone size from that table. Of about 140,000 clones listed, about 87% are singletons.

The receptor was derived from a human donor in a cohort sampled during active COVID-19. The chain employs TRBV6-6 and TRBJ1-2; D remains ambiguous. Input material: peripheral blood. In DNA form, the CDR3 reads TGTGCCGTCCGACAAACAACTAACTATGGCTACACCTTC. Residues: CAVRQTTNYGYTF.